These 21 T cell receptor beta chains came from one sample sequenced in a study of cytomegalovirus exposure and HLA in healthy donors. With 60 Vbeta and 13 Jbeta primers, the PCR was carried out. The data were produced by immunoSEQ multiplex PCR, yet TCRdb's version contains in-frame clones alone and is incomplete. The sample yields 130,000 to 150,000 clones, roughly 76% seen once. Sequenced: PBMCs. All receptors come from a man younger than 35 in good health and CMV-seronegative.

This clone was seen more than once but under ten times. The rearrangement links TRBV18 to TRBJ2-7; a weak D match, TRBD2 (5 bases). This CDR3 comprises 14 residues. V shed 1 base and J shed 3 bases, with 10 bases lying between them. The V gene's germline CDR1 is KGHSH and CDR2 LQKENI. In nucleotides, the CDR3 is TGTGCCAGCTCACCACAAGAGGGTCTCTACGAGCAGTACTTC. Translated: CASSPQEGLYEQYF.

The CDR3 DNA follows: TGTGCCAGCAGCCAAGAGGTAGCGGGGGTTTGGGAAGATACGCAGTATTTT. As protein: CASSQEVAGVWEDTQYF. The chain has TRBV14 and TRBJ2-3, with 9 nucleotides matching TRBD2. CDR1 and CDR2 (germline): SGHDN, FVKESK. With 0 bases clipped from V and 5 bases from J, the junction kept 9 bases outside the gene matches. The CDR3 is made up of 17 amino acids. Full variable domain (missing parts from reference TRBV14 and TRBJ2-3): EAGVTQFPSHSVIEKGQTVTLRCDPISGHDNLYWYRRVMGKEIKFLLHFVKESKQDESGMPNNRFLAERTGGTYSTLKVQPAELEDSGVYFCASSQEVAGVWEDTQYFGPGTRLTVL.

The chain employs TRBV5-6 and TRBJ1-2, with D unresolved. V was clipped by 0 bases and J by 2 bases, with 8 bases between them. The CDR3 consists of 14 residues. Germline assignment: CDR1 SGHDT and CDR2 YYEEEE. CDR3 bases: TGTGCCAGCAGCTTGGAGACGGGGAACTATGGCTACACCTTC. This gives the protein CASSLETGNYGYTF.

This chain links TRBV30 with TRBJ1-1, with 10 bases matching TRBD1. Germline V CDR1 and CDR2: GTSNPN, SVGIG (reference sequence). The CDR3 sequence is 13 residues long. Unmatched junction bases numbered 6, after V lost 5 bases and J lost 6 bases. The DNA of the CDR3 is TGTGCCTGGTTGGGACAGGGGACCCCTGAAGCTTTCTTT. Its protein product is CAWLGQGTPEAFF.

CDR3 protein: CASSQDIAGGPDTQYF. The CDR3 nucleotides read TGTGCCAGCAGCCAAGATATAGCGGGGGGGCCAGATACGCAGTATTTT. The genes are TRBV4-2 and TRBJ2-3; TRBD2 matches 11 bases. CDR1 and CDR2 (germline): LGHNA, YNFKEQ. V was clipped by 0 bases and J by 4 bases; unmatched bases: 3. The CDR3 is 16 residues long.

This clone was counted once. V gene TRBV6-1 combines with J gene TRBJ1-5, with unresolved D. Germline V gives CDR1 MNHNS, CDR2 SASEGT. The V end was cut by 3 bases, the J end by 1 base, with 4 bases between. The CDR3 loop spans 13 amino acids. The DNA of the CDR3 is TGTGCCAGCAGTGACAGGAGCAATCAGCCCCAGCATTTT. This translates into CASSDRSNQPQHF.

The chain combines TRBV27 with TRBJ2-5; 9 positions match TRBD1. Judging by the DNA end, TRBJ2-7 fits better; the J call may be wrong. CDR1 and CDR2 (germline): MNHEY, SMNVEV (reference sequence). CDR3 length equals 13 residues. CDR3 loop: CATRDRATYEQYF. CDR3 bases: TGTGCCACCCGGGACAGGGCGACCTACGAGCAGTACTTC.

The rearrangement joins TRBV5-1 to TRBJ1-2; 8 nucleotides align to TRBD1. After removal of 4 bases from V and 6 bases from J, the junction contained 2 bases not matched to a gene. Germline V gives CDR1 SGHRS, CDR2 YFSETQ. The CDR3 loop spans 12 amino acids. CDR3: CASSRGQDGYTF. The CDR3 region has the DNA TGCGCCAGCAGCAGGGGACAGGATGGCTACACCTTC.

The chain employs TRBV5-4 and TRBJ2-7; 9 bases match TRBD1. Germline V gene lookup returns CDR1 SGHNT and CDR2 YYREEE (reference sequence). The CDR3 loop spans 16 amino acids. With V trimmed by 4 bases and J by 0 bases, 8 bases remained unmatched. In DNA, the CDR3 is TGTGCCAGCAGCGTTCTCCCGGGACAGGGCTCCTACGAGCAGTACTTC. Amino acids: CASSVLPGQGSYEQYF.

The rearrangement links TRBV5-1 to TRBJ2-1; the match to TRBD2 covers 7 bases. Germline V CDR1 and CDR2: SGHRS, YFSETQ. V gave up 2 bases and J gave up 5 bases; unmatched junction bases: 16. CDR3 length: 18 amino acids. CDR3 coding DNA: TGCGCCAGCAGCTTAGGGCTTAGCGGGTACGGGCCCCACAATGAGCAGTTCTTC. It is translated as CASSLGLSGYGPHNEQFF.

The V call is TRBV5-1, the J call TRBJ2-7; 10 positions agree with TRBD2. Germline lookup yields CDR1 SGHRS and CDR2 YFSETQ. This CDR3 is built from 14 residues. V lost 2 bases and J lost 5; bases outside the gene matches: 4. CDR3 coding DNA: TGCGCCAGCAGCTTCACCGGGACTAGCGACGAGCAGTACTTC. Protein sequence: CASSFTGTSDEQYF.

This clone was observed a single time. J is TRBJ2-2 and V is TRBV10-2; the D gene is possibly TRBD1 (7 bases). The CDR3 spans 15 residues. Per the germline V gene, CDR1 is WSHSY and CDR2 is SAAADI. V was clipped by 2 bases and J by 8 bases, with 15 bases between them. In DNA form, the CDR3 reads TGCGCCAGCAGTGAGAGGGGGCGGGGAGGAGGGGAGCTGTTTTTT. This encodes CASSERGRGGGELFF.

The chain carries TRBV9 and TRBJ2-5; TRBD2 might be the D (6 bases). In germline, CDR1 is SGDLS, CDR2 YYNGEE. V shed 6 bases and J shed 4 bases, with 16 bases lying between them. This CDR3 spans 14 amino acids. CDR3 sequence reads: CASNQAGKRETQYF. CDR3 sequence (DNA): TGTGCCAGCAATCAGGCGGGGAAGCGAGAGACCCAGTACTTC.

The CDR3 loop reads CASSEGLSEAREQYF. The CDR3 DNA reads TGTGCCAGCAGTGAAGGTTTATCGGAAGCGCGCGAGCAGTACTTC. The V gene is TRBV2, the J gene TRBJ2-7; D not resolved. Looked up from germline, CDR1 is SNHLY and CDR2 is FYNNEI. V shed 1 base and J shed 6 bases, with 16 bases lying between them. The CDR3 is 15 amino acids.

The chain uses TRBV19 and TRBJ2-5, with 9 bases identical to TRBD1. The junction had 10 bases not matched to a gene; V was cut back by 9 bases and J by 5 bases. The CDR3 sequence is 14 residues long. The V gene's germline CDR1 is LNHDA and CDR2 SQIVND (reference sequence). In DNA, the CDR3 is TGTGCCAGCATCTGGGACAGGGTTCGGGAGACCCAGTACTTC. This codes for CASIWDRVRETQYF.

The chain carries TRBV18 and TRBJ1-5; TRBD1 is a possible D gene (5 bases). CDR1 is KGHSH, CDR2 LQKENI, per germline. V gave up 3 bases and J gave up 2 bases, with 11 bases separating them. The CDR3 is 15 amino acids. The CDR3 reads CASSPGGAGNQPQHF. The CDR3 DNA follows: TGTGCCAGCTCACCTGGAGGGGCAGGCAATCAGCCCCAGCATTTT.

The chain uses TRBV28 and TRBJ2-1; a possible D gene is TRBD1 (7 bases). V was pared by 4 bases and J by 5 bases, with 12 bases between. This CDR3 comprises 14 residues. Germline-derived CDR1 and CDR2 are MDHEN and SYDVKM. For the CDR3, the DNA is TGTGCCAGCAGTTCAGGGGGGTACGACAATGAGCAGTTCTTC. It translates to CASSSGGYDNEQFF.

The chain combines TRBV27 with TRBJ1-1; perhaps TRBD1 as D (5 bases). The germline V gene has CDR1 MNHEY and CDR2 SMNVEV (reference sequence). The CDR3 has 15 residues. The V and J ends lost 3 bases and 4 bases respectively, with 15 bases between them. The chain's CDR3 is CASSFGGEAFTEAFF. The CDR3 coding sequence is TGTGCCAGCAGTTTCGGGGGGGAGGCGTTCACTGAAGCTTTCTTT.

J is TRBJ1-2 and V is TRBV5-1; D is perhaps TRBD1 (6 bases). Looked up from germline, CDR1 is SGHRS and CDR2 is YFSETQ. With 0 bases removed from V and 0 bases from J, the gap between germline ends came to 27 bases. The CDR3 is 21 residues long. CDR3 in amino acids: CASSLVGQGRTKFQANYGYTF. The CDR3, as DNA: TGCGCCAGCAGCTTGGTGGGGCAGGGGAGAACTAAATTCCAAGCTAACTATGGCTACACCTTC.

The chain uses TRBV5-1 and TRBJ1-1, with D perhaps TRBD1 (6 bases). V lost 4 bases, J lost 8 bases, and 15 bases lay in between. The CDR3 length is 13 residues. Germline lookup yields CDR1 SGHRS and CDR2 YFSETQ. CDR3 DNA sequence: TGCGCCAGCAGCCAAGGACAGCGAACCGAAGCTTTCTTT. This translates into CASSQGQRTEAFF.

The CDR3 reads CASSVGARGVRETQYF. DNA of the CDR3: TGTGCCAGCAGCGTAGGAGCCAGGGGCGTTCGGGAGACCCAGTACTTC. The J gene is TRBJ2-5, the V gene TRBV9, with a tentative D call TRBD1 (6 bases). CDR1 is SGDLS and CDR2 is YYNGEE in the germline V gene. Trimming removed 0 bases at V and 5 bases at J, with 17 bases between. The CDR3 is 16 amino acids.